These 23 T cell receptor beta chains share one sample of origin, sequenced in a study of blood T cell repertoires in COVID-19. Profiling relied on immunoSEQ multiplex PCR, and the TCRdb table lists in-frame clones only, not all of them. Among 400,000 or so clones listed, roughly nine tenths were seen once. The sample consisted of PBMCs or T cells enriched from blood (not recorded which). These receptors were obtained from a man aged 25-40 years who had recovered from COVID-19.

The rearrangement links TRBV7-9 to TRBJ1-4; perhaps TRBD1 as D (5 bases). CDR3 length equals 14 residues. CDR1 and CDR2 from the germline V gene are SEHNR and FQNEAQ (reference sequence). V was pared by 6 bases and J by 10 bases, with 18 bases between. CDR3 loop: CASSFPQTGGKLFF. As DNA, the CDR3 is TGTGCCAGCAGTTTCCCACAAACGGGGGGAAAACTGTTTTTT.

The chain links TRBV4-1 to TRBJ2-2; 10 nucleotides match TRBD2. V gave up 1 base and J gave up 9 bases; unmatched junction bases: 8. The germline V gene encodes CDR1 MGHRA and CDR2 YSYEKL. The CDR3 is 16 residues long. The CDR3 bases are TGCGCCAGCAGCCAAGGGGCTAGCGGGAGTATCAGGGAGCTGTTTTTT. Translated, it gives CASSQGASGSIRELFF.

V is TRBV19 and J is TRBJ2-7, with TRBD2 matching over 8 bases. This CDR3 spans 14 amino acids. The V gene end was trimmed by 1 base and the J gene end by 7 bases; junction bases not matched to a gene: 6. The germline CDR1 and CDR2 sequences are LNHDA and SQIVND (reference sequence). CDR3 residues: CASSIVGGLEEQYF. CDR3 DNA: TGTGCCAGTAGTATAGTAGGGGGACTAGAAGAGCAGTACTTC.

The chain combines TRBV7-9 with TRBJ2-1, with TRBD1 matching 8 bases. J was trimmed by 16 bases and V by 4 bases; bases with no gene match: 6. CDR3 length: 11 amino acids. Germline assignment: CDR1 SEHNR and CDR2 FQNEAQ (reference sequence). In nucleotides, the CDR3 is TGTGCCAGCAGCTCCTCGGACAGGGTATTCTTC. Translating it yields CASSSSDRVFF.

The gene calls are TRBV19 and TRBJ1-1; TRBD1 matches 10 bases. The CDR3 is 17 residues long. CDR1 and CDR2 from the germline V gene are LNHDA and SQIVND (reference sequence). J was trimmed by 5 bases and V by 3 bases; bases with no gene match: 12. CDR3 loop: CASSIGWGQGLRTEAFF. The CDR3 DNA is TGTGCCAGTAGTATTGGATGGGGACAGGGGTTGCGTACTGAAGCTTTCTTT.

The rearrangement links TRBV28 to TRBJ1-2; 8 bases align to TRBD1. This CDR3 region has 16 residues. CDR1 and CDR2 (germline): MDHEN, SYDVKM. Trimming at V came to 2 bases and at J to 6 bases, leaving 11 bases not matched to a gene. As DNA, the CDR3 is TGTGCCAGCAGTTTAGTAGAGCCGGGACAGGAGAATGGCTACACCTTC. It translates to CASSLVEPGQENGYTF.

This clone was detected only once. This chain links TRBV3-1 (or the pseudogene TRBV3-2) with TRBJ2-7; D not certain. This CDR3 comprises 12 residues. Trimming took 3 bases from V and 4 from J, leaving 7 bases between them. Germline values: CDR1 LGHDT, CDR2 YNNKEL (reference sequence). This chain's CDR3 is CASSHPGYEQYF. The CDR3 DNA is TGTGCCAGCAGCCACCCCGGGTACGAGCAGTACTTC.

The J gene is TRBJ1-1, the V gene TRBV10-3, with a possible D match to TRBD1 (5 bases). Germline CDR1 and CDR2: ENHRY and SYGVKD. The V gene lost 6 bases and the J gene lost 1 base, with 15 bases spanning the gap. This CDR3 has 15 residues. DNA for the CDR3: TGTGCCATCAGGGGGGGGTCTGGTGAGAACACTGAAGCTTTCTTT. This codes for CAIRGGSGENTEAFF.

The rearrangement joins TRBV6-2 or TRBV6-3 to TRBJ2-7; D possibly corresponds to TRBD1 (6 bases). Germline loops: CDR1 MNHEY, CDR2 SVGEGT. V was trimmed by 1 base and J by 3 bases, leaving 13 bases between them. The CDR3 consists of 15 residues. In nucleotides, the CDR3 is TGTGCCAGCAGTTACTGGACAGTGGGACACTACGAGCAGTACTTC. Translation gives CASSYWTVGHYEQYF.

The chain carries TRBV7-2 and TRBJ2-1, with D tentatively TRBD1 (6 bases). Germline V gene sequence: CDR1 SGHTA, CDR2 FQGNSA. This CDR3 comprises 14 residues. The V and J ends lost 10 bases and 0 bases respectively, with 13 bases between them. The CDR3 sequence is CAIERGSSYNEQFF. DNA of the CDR3: TGTGCCATCGAGAGGGGGAGCTCCTACAATGAGCAGTTCTTC.

The V and J genes are TRBV5-8 and TRBJ1-3; no reliable D call. V lost 4 bases to trimming and J lost 0 bases, with 20 bases between them. The germline V gene encodes CDR1 SGHTS and CDR2 YDEGEE. This CDR3 comprises 18 residues. CDR3 sequence (DNA): TGTGCCAGCAGCATAGCAACAAGATTGGTCGCCTCTGGAAACACCATATATTTT. This translates into CASSIATRLVASGNTIYF.

J is TRBJ1-1 and V is TRBV9; a possible D gene is TRBD1 (5 bases). Germline V gives CDR1 SGDLS, CDR2 YYNGEE. The CDR3 extends over 13 amino acids. V lost 0 bases to trimming and J lost 10 bases, with 13 bases between them. CDR3 nucleotides: TGTGCCAGCAGCGTAGGAAGGGGCCAGATAGCTTTCTTT. Translating gives CASSVGRGQIAFF.

This clone was detected only once. This sequence joins TRBV7-2 and TRBJ1-6; D uncertain. This CDR3 is built from 14 residues. Germline V lookup: CDR1 SGHTA, CDR2 FQGNSA. The V gene lost 3 bases and the J gene lost 8 bases, with 11 bases spanning the gap. CDR3 amino acids: CASSFMTEDSPLHF. Written as DNA, the CDR3 is TGTGCCAGCAGCTTCATGACCGAGGATTCACCCCTCCACTTT. Complete variable domain (other parts from reference TRBV7-2 and TRBJ1-6): GAGVSQSPSNKVTEKGKDVELRCDPISGHTALYWYRQSLGQGLEFLIYFQGNSAPDKSGLPSDRFSAERTGGSVSTLTIQRTQQEDSAVYLCASSFMTEDSPLHFGNGTRLTVT.

The rearrangement links TRBV27 to TRBJ1-6, with D possibly being TRBD1 (5 bases). Between the trimmed V and J ends, which lost 3 bases and 7 bases, there was a span of 10 bases. CDR3 length equals 14 residues. CDR1 is MNHEY and CDR2 is SMNVEV in the germline V gene (reference sequence). The CDR3 DNA follows: TGTGCCAGCAGTTTTGAGGGGAGGAATTCACCCCTCCACTTT. Protein product: CASSFEGRNSPLHF.

The gene calls are TRBV21-1 and TRBJ2-7; the D call TRBD1 from the table was never checked on the DNA. TRBV21-1 is noted as a pseudogene. The CDR3 spans 16 residues. CDR3 nucleotides: TGTGCCAGCAGCAAAGATGGGACAGGGGGCGTCCCCCAGCAGTACTTC. Translation: CASSKDGTGGVPQQYF.

The genes are TRBV6-5 and TRBJ1-2; D unclear. V was shortened by 7 bases and J by 7 bases, with 10 bases between the two germline ends. Looked up from germline, CDR1 is MNHEY and CDR2 is SVGAGI. The CDR3 extends over 11 amino acids. The CDR3 here is CASKGGFGYTF. The CDR3 coding sequence is TGTGCCAGCAAGGGAGGTTTTGGCTACACCTTC.

The chain is built from TRBV7-2 and TRBJ1-5; the match to TRBD1 covers 7 bases. The germline CDR1 and CDR2 sequences are SGHTA and FQGNSA. This CDR3 spans 15 amino acids. V lost 5 bases, J lost 5 bases, and 9 bases stayed unmatched. The CDR3: CASSQGGSRDQPQHF. CDR3 DNA sequence: TGTGCCAGCAGCCAAGGGGGCTCTAGAGATCAGCCCCAGCATTTT.

This clone has only one observation. The CDR3 here is CASRAPGTDTQYF. The CDR3 region has the DNA TGTGCCAGCAGAGCCCCCGGCACAGATACGCAGTATTTT. The chain carries TRBV28 and TRBJ2-3; the D is unclear. Germline V gene lookup returns CDR1 MDHEN and CDR2 SYDVKM. The V gene lost 6 bases and the J gene lost 1 base, with 8 bases spanning the gap. This CDR3 has 13 residues. The entire variable domain, with the rest obtained from reference TRBV28 and TRBJ2-3, is as follows: DVKVTQSSRYLVKRTGEKVFLECVQDMDHENMFWYRQDPGLGLRLIYFSYDVKMKEKGDIPEGYSVSREKKERFSLILESASTNQTSMYLCASRAPGTDTQYFGPGTRLTVL.

The rearrangement links TRBV5-1 to TRBJ2-4; a weak D match, TRBD2 (6 bases). The V and J ends lost 4 bases and 3 bases respectively, with 11 bases between them. The germline V gene encodes CDR1 SGHRS and CDR2 YFSETQ. This CDR3 has 14 amino acids. This chain's CDR3 is CASSPAGFKNIQYF. CDR3 DNA: TGCGCCAGCAGCCCCGCGGGGTTCAAAAACATTCAGTACTTC. The full variable domain, with the rest looked up from reference TRBV5-1 and TRBJ2-4, is KAGVTQTPRYLIKTRGQQVTLSCSPISGHRSVSWYQQTPGQGLQFLFEYFSETQRNKGNFPGRFSGRQFSNSRSEMNVSTLELGDSALYLCASSPAGFKNIQYFGAGTRLSVL.

The chain uses TRBV18 and TRBJ1-1; D call uncertain. The CDR3 length is 11 residues. Per germline, CDR1 KGHSH and CDR2 LQKENI. Trimming took off 2 bases at V and 6 bases at J, with 4 bases between the two ends. The CDR3 DNA is TGTGCCAGCTCACCAACAGCTGAAGCTTTCTTT. Protein product: CASSPTAEAFF.

The chain is built from TRBV14 and TRBJ2-1; 7 bases fit TRBD2. Per the germline V gene, CDR1 is SGHDN and CDR2 is FVKESK. V lost 5 bases and J lost 2; bases outside the gene matches: 9. The CDR3 is made up of 16 amino acids. CDR3 region: CASSALLAVTYNEQFF. The CDR3 DNA sequence: TGTGCCAGCAGCGCCCTCCTAGCGGTTACCTACAATGAGCAGTTCTTC.

This chain links TRBV5-1 with TRBJ2-2; the match to TRBD1 covers 7 bases. CDR3 size: 13 residues. CDR1 and CDR2 from the germline V gene are SGHRS and YFSETQ. V lost 2 bases and J lost 6; bases outside the gene matches: 1. DNA for the CDR3: TGCGCCAGCAGCTTCCAGGGGGCCGGGGAGCTGTTTTTT. It codes for CASSFQGAGELFF.

The rearrangement joins TRBV5-8 to TRBJ2-3; no firm D call. The V gene lost 3 bases and the J gene lost 9 bases, with 14 bases spanning the gap. Germline loops: CDR1 SGHTS, CDR2 YDEGEE. The CDR3 is 13 amino acids. The CDR3 DNA is TGTGCCAGCAGCTCCGAGGATGGAAGAACGCAGTATTTT. It codes for CASSSEDGRTQYF.